A single sample is the source of the 22 T cell receptor beta chains below, sequenced in a study of cytomegalovirus exposure and HLA in healthy donors. The study ran its PCR with 60 Vbeta and 13 Jbeta primers. Generated by immunoSEQ multiplex PCR, the TCRdb table keeps only in-frame clones and is missing some. The profile shows 100,000 to 150,000 clones, over 70% of them singletons. The sample taken for sequencing was PBMCs. The receptors here all came from a man between 18 and 29 years old in good health and CMV-seropositive.

J is TRBJ1-1 and V is TRBV7-9; TRBD1 might be the D (6 bases). V was shortened by 4 bases and J by 4 bases, with 13 bases between the two germline ends. Per germline, CDR1 SEHNR and CDR2 FQNEAQ (reference sequence). CDR3 size: 14 residues. CDR3 protein: CASSSDRLITEAFF. The CDR3 DNA reads as TGTGCCAGCAGCTCGGACAGATTGATCACTGAAGCTTTCTTT.

This chain links TRBV5-1 with TRBJ2-2; 9 positions agree with TRBD1. The V and J ends lost 4 bases and 7 bases, in that order; junction bases with no gene match: 14. CDR3 size: 17 residues. From germline, CDR1 is SGHRS and CDR2 YFSETQ. The CDR3 bases are TGCGCCAGCAGCACGGGGACAGGGACAACTGTTGGCGGGGAGCTGTTTTTT. Translation: CASSTGTGTTVGGELFF.

This chain joins TRBV18 and TRBJ2-7, with TRBD2 matching over 14 bases. Germline CDR1 KGHSH, CDR2 LQKENI. The CDR3 sequence is 19 residues long. The V and J ends lost 3 bases and 5 bases, in that order; junction bases with no gene match: 15. Here the CDR3 DNA reads TGTGCCAGCTCACCTCTAGTTTGGACTAGCGGGGGGCTGCGCGACGAGCAGTACTTC. It yields the protein CASSPLVWTSGGLRDEQYF.

The CDR3, as DNA: TGCGCCAGCACCAGACTAGCGGGGGATTACAAAGAGACCCAGTACTTC. The encoded protein is CASTRLAGDYKETQYF. The chain has TRBV10-1 and TRBJ2-5, with 12 bases fitting TRBD2. This CDR3 region has 16 residues. From germline, CDR1 is WNHNN and CDR2 SYGVQD (reference sequence). Trimming removed 7 bases from V and 3 bases from J; junction bases left unmatched: 9.

This chain connects TRBV7-2 to TRBJ1-5; 9 positions agree with TRBD1. The germline gives CDR1 SGHTA, CDR2 FQGNSA. V shed 5 bases and J 3 bases; nucleotides not matched to a gene: 11. CDR3 size: 17 residues. In nucleotides, the CDR3 is TGTGCCAGCAGCAGACCCGCGACAGGGGGAATCAATCAGCCCCAGCATTTT. This encodes CASSRPATGGINQPQHF.

The V call is TRBV18, the J call TRBJ1-2, with 7 bases lining up with TRBD1. V shed 1 base and J 6 bases; nucleotides not matched to a gene: 14. The V gene's germline CDR1 is KGHSH and CDR2 LQKENI. The CDR3 totals 17 residues. The CDR3 sequence: CASSPLWTGRPGDGYTF. As DNA, the CDR3 is TGTGCCAGCTCACCACTTTGGACAGGACGTCCAGGGGATGGCTACACCTTC.

The chain has TRBV4-3 and TRBJ2-7; no clear D. Germline-derived CDR1 and CDR2 are LGHNA and YSLEER. Trimming removed 1 base at V and 1 base at J, with 17 bases between. This CDR3 has 17 amino acids. In DNA, the CDR3 is TGCGCCAGCAGCCAAGTTTACTCGAATAACCCGTCCTACGAGCAGTACTTC. Its translation: CASSQVYSNNPSYEQYF.

This clone was picked up a small number of times. This chain connects TRBV5-6 to TRBJ2-5; D is possibly TRBD1 (6 bases). The CDR3 length is 16 residues. Germline CDR1 and CDR2: SGHDT and YYEEEE. The V gene lost 2 bases and the J gene lost 9 bases, with 23 bases spanning the gap. Here the CDR3 reads CASSFYPGASSLPQYF. The CDR3 DNA is TGTGCCAGCAGCTTCTACCCAGGGGCCTCCAGTTTGCCCCAGTACTTC.

This clone was picked up a small number of times. The gene calls are TRBV5-4 and TRBJ1-1, with 9 bases fitting TRBD1. This CDR3 is 15 amino acids long. Germline V gene data show CDR1 as SGHNT and CDR2 as YYREEE (reference sequence). V dropped 2 bases and J dropped 6; count of bases not matched to a gene: 8. CDR3 sequence: CASSLRTGDGSEAFF. Here the CDR3 DNA reads TGTGCCAGCAGCTTAAGGACAGGGGACGGCTCTGAAGCTTTCTTT.

This sequence joins TRBV11-2 and TRBJ1-2; 12 bases are shared with TRBD1. The germline V gene encodes CDR1 SGHAT and CDR2 FQNNGV. V lost 5 bases, J lost 2 bases, and 9 bases stayed unmatched. The CDR3 spans 17 residues. Here the CDR3 DNA reads TGTGCCAGCAGCCAGCCGGGACAGGGGGCCGTGAACTATGGCTACACCTTC. Protein: CASSQPGQGAVNYGYTF.

The chain's CDR3 is CASSSGQGLGPEAFF. The CDR3, as DNA: TGTGCCAGCAGCTCGGGACAGGGATTAGGTCCTGAAGCTTTCTTT. The chain couples TRBV5-5 to TRBJ1-1, with 9 bases aligning to TRBD1. The CDR3 runs to 15 residues. Germline trimming cut 3 bases from V and 6 bases from J; bases unmatched to any gene: 9. Germline CDR1 SGHKS, CDR2 YYEKEE (reference sequence).

The rearrangement joins TRBV9 to TRBJ2-1, with D perhaps TRBD2 (6 bases). Germline CDR1 SGDLS, CDR2 YYNGEE. Trimming left V 0 bases short and J 0 bases short, with 16 bases between. The CDR3 contains 18 residues. The chain's CDR3 is CASSVGGRASVSYNEQFF. For the CDR3, the DNA is TGTGCCAGCAGCGTAGGAGGCAGGGCTAGCGTCTCCTACAATGAGCAGTTCTTC.

V and J are TRBV27 and TRBJ2-3, with D tentatively TRBD1 (5 bases). Germline V gene lookup returns CDR1 MNHEY and CDR2 SMNVEV (reference sequence). V dropped 0 bases and J dropped 2 bases, with 9 bases sitting between them. This CDR3 is 15 amino acids long. CDR3 loop: CASSLSGPVTDTQYF. The DNA for the CDR3 is TGTGCCAGCAGTTTATCGGGGCCCGTCACAGATACGCAGTATTTT.

This clone appeared a few times. V gene TRBV27 combines with J gene TRBJ1-1; weak D call: TRBD1 (5 bases). This CDR3 contains 14 residues. Germline lookup yields CDR1 MNHEY and CDR2 SMNVEV (reference sequence). The ends were cut back, 2 bases at V and 6 bases at J, with 13 bases in the middle. CDR3 coding DNA: TGTGCCAGCAGTTTAGGCAGGGCGAGCGCTGAAGCTTTCTTT. Translation: CASSLGRASAEAFF.

This clone was observed a single time. The chain has TRBV19 and TRBJ2-2, with unresolved D. The CDR3 spans 10 residues. Germline values: CDR1 LNHDA, CDR2 SQIVND (reference sequence). With 6 bases removed from V and 8 bases from J, the gap between germline ends came to 4 bases. The CDR3 region is CASSQGELFF. In DNA form, the CDR3 reads TGTGCCAGTAGCCAGGGGGAGCTGTTTTTT.

This chain uses TRBV10-3 with TRBJ1-2; D is perhaps TRBD1 (5 bases). The germline V gene has CDR1 ENHRY and CDR2 SYGVKD. This CDR3 contains 16 residues. V gave up 6 bases and J gave up 7 bases, with 24 bases separating them. CDR3 region: CAIRGTGAGYRRGYTF. In DNA, the CDR3 is TGTGCCATCAGAGGGACCGGAGCGGGGTATCGTCGTGGCTACACCTTC.

CDR3 nucleotides: TGTGCCAGCAGCCCCCGGGACAGGGGCCACGAGCAGTACTTC. This translates into CASSPRDRGHEQYF. This chain connects TRBV7-8 to TRBJ2-7; 10 nucleotides agree with TRBD1. V shed 5 bases and J 5 bases; nucleotides not matched to a gene: 6. The CDR3 consists of 14 residues. Germline CDR1 reads SGHVS; CDR2 reads FQNEAQ.

The chain joins TRBV27 to TRBJ2-1; possible D gene TRBD1, 5 bases. The CDR3 totals 15 residues. Germline CDR1 is MNHEY and CDR2 is SMNVEV (reference sequence). Trimming cost V 2 bases and J 4 bases, with 12 bases left between them. The CDR3 DNA is TGTGCCAGCAGTTTAGGGGCGGCAGAGTACAATGAGCAGTTCTTC. This codes for CASSLGAAEYNEQFF.

The count of this clone is one. This chain links TRBV7-6 with TRBJ2-7; TRBD2 agrees at 14 bases. CDR3 length: 17 residues. The junction had 8 bases not matched to a gene; V was cut back by 5 bases and J by 2 bases. The germline V gene encodes CDR1 SGHVS and CDR2 FNYEAQ. This CDR3 is CASSRTSGGSSAYEQYF. In DNA form, the CDR3 reads TGTGCCAGCAGCCGGACTAGCGGGGGGTCCTCCGCCTACGAGCAGTACTTC.

CDR3: CASSLVGSDEQYF. In nucleotides, the CDR3 is TGTGCCAGCAGCTTGGTCGGGTCGGACGAGCAGTACTTC. The chain links TRBV5-4 to TRBJ2-7, with D unresolved. Trimming cost V 0 bases and J 5 bases, with 9 bases left between them. The CDR3 is 13 amino acids. From germline, CDR1 is SGHNT and CDR2 YYREEE (reference sequence). Full variable domain (rest looked up from reference TRBV5-4 and TRBJ2-7): ETGVTQSPTHLIKTRGQQVTLRCSSQSGHNTVSWYQQALGQGPQFIFQYYREEENGRGNFPPRFSGLQFPNYSSELNVNALELDDSALYLCASSLVGSDEQYFGPGTRLTVT.

V is TRBV7-9 and J is TRBJ1-5; D remains ambiguous. V lost 5 bases and J lost 15, with 20 bases in between. The CDR3 is 13 residues long. Germline V lookup: CDR1 SEHNR, CDR2 FQNEAQ (reference sequence). The CDR3 here is CASSPGGGQDRHF. CDR3 DNA: TGTGCCAGCAGCCCAGGCGGAGGGCAGGATCGGCATTTT.

By sample share, this clone is medium-sized. The J gene is TRBJ2-3, the V gene TRBV6-4; 8 nucleotides line up with TRBD1. The V segment lost 5 bases and the J segment 4 bases; nucleotides outside the gene matches: 8. The germline V gene encodes CDR1 MRHNA and CDR2 SNTAGT. CDR3 length equals 15 residues. The CDR3 loop is CASSPTGGEADTQYF. The CDR3 bases are TGTGCCAGCAGTCCCACAGGGGGAGAGGCAGATACGCAGTATTTT.